Below are 16 T cell receptor beta chains sequenced from a single sample in a study of blood T cell repertoires in COVID-19. The table came from immunoSEQ multiplex PCR; TCRdb's copy has only in-frame clones and leaves some out. The sample shows 270,000 or so clones, around 82% of them seen only once. Input material: peripheral blood. These receptors were obtained from a woman aged 45-59 years who had recovered from COVID-19.

The chain uses TRBV7-2 and TRBJ2-5; TRBD2 aligns across 7 bases. J gave up 2 bases and V 2 bases, and 8 bases lay outside the gene matches. This CDR3 contains 16 residues. Germline CDR1 is SGHTA and CDR2 is FQGNSA. The CDR3 spells CASSLNTGTIQETQYF. The CDR3 DNA sequence: TGTGCCAGCAGCTTAAATACCGGGACTATTCAAGAGACCCAGTACTTC.

The CDR3 spells CSVAPTGRRETQYF. DNA of the CDR3: TGCAGCGTCGCTCCGACAGGGAGGCGAGAGACCCAGTACTTC. This chain connects TRBV29-1 to TRBJ2-5; perhaps TRBD1 as D (7 bases). Trimming removed 6 bases from V and 4 bases from J, with 18 bases in between. The germline V gene encodes CDR1 SQVTM and CDR2 ANQGSEA. CDR3 length equals 14 residues.

The rearrangement links TRBV19 to TRBJ1-6; 9 bases line up with TRBD1. The J segment lost 7 bases and the V segment lost 5 bases, leaving 0 bases of the junction unmatched. Germline V gene sequence: CDR1 LNHDA, CDR2 SQIVND (reference sequence). The length of the CDR3 is 13 residues. Here the CDR3 DNA reads TGTGCCAGTAGTGGGACAGGGAATTCACCCCTCCACTTT. Residues: CASSGTGNSPLHF.

V is TRBV4-1 and J is TRBJ1-4; 7 nucleotides agree with TRBD1. V was pared by 1 base and J by 10 bases, with 9 bases of the junction left unmatched. In germline, CDR1 is MGHRA, CDR2 YSYEKL. The CDR3 is 15 amino acids. CDR3: CASSQGTGALGKLFF. The CDR3 DNA is TGCGCCAGCAGCCAAGGTACAGGGGCGTTAGGAAAACTGTTTTTT.

This sequence joins TRBV3-1 (or the pseudogene TRBV3-2) and TRBJ2-7; 10 positions match TRBD2. J gave up 5 bases and V 4 bases, and 8 bases lay outside the gene matches. Looked up from germline, CDR1 is LGHDT and CDR2 is YNNKEL (reference sequence). The CDR3 has 15 amino acids. CDR3 residues: CASSRSGAGGDEQYF. As DNA, the CDR3 is TGTGCCAGCAGCCGCTCTGGAGCGGGAGGGGACGAGCAGTACTTC.

This clone is judged medium-sized. V is TRBV6-2 or TRBV6-3 and J is TRBJ2-3, with TRBD2 matching 7 bases. V dropped 6 bases and J dropped 4; count of bases not matched to a gene: 7. CDR3 length: 14 residues. Per the germline V gene, CDR1 is MNHEY and CDR2 is SVGEGT. The CDR3 region is CASSPGLDPDTQYF. CDR3 nucleotide sequence: TGTGCCAGCAGCCCAGGACTAGATCCAGATACGCAGTATTTT.

The genes are TRBV5-1 and TRBJ1-5, with 10 bases matching TRBD1. Germline CDR1 SGHRS, CDR2 YFSETQ. The CDR3 totals 16 residues. Germline trimming cut 0 bases from V and 6 bases from J; bases unmatched to any gene: 6. The CDR3 loop is CASSLEPGTGVQPQHF. The CDR3 nucleotides read TGCGCCAGCAGCTTGGAGCCGGGGACAGGGGTTCAGCCCCAGCATTTT.

The chain is built from TRBV11-2 and TRBJ1-2; D might be TRBD1 (5 bases). The CDR3 extends over 12 amino acids. Trimming took off 5 bases at V and 4 bases at J, with 8 bases between the two ends. The germline V gene encodes CDR1 SGHAT and CDR2 FQNNGV. The CDR3 protein is CASSHDSYGYTF. The CDR3 region has the DNA TGTGCCAGCAGCCATGACAGCTATGGCTACACCTTC.

The V and J genes are TRBV7-6 and TRBJ2-2; 7 bases match TRBD1. Trimming cost V 4 bases and J 1 base; bases outside gene matches: 9. The CDR3 sequence is 17 residues long. Germline V lookup: CDR1 SGHVS, CDR2 FNYEAQ. The CDR3 region has the DNA TGTGCCAGCAGCTCCGCCCGCCGGACAGGGAACACCGGGGAGCTGTTTTTT. It yields the protein CASSSARRTGNTGELFF.

This clone turned up a few times. The chain has TRBV6-2 or TRBV6-3 and TRBJ2-5, with 11 bases that match TRBD2. The CDR3 is 16 amino acids. The V gene's germline CDR1 is MNHEY and CDR2 SVGEGT. V lost 4 bases and J lost 4; bases outside the gene matches: 8. The CDR3 DNA reads TGTGCCAGCAGTTGGGGGACTAGCGGACCAGGAGAGACCCAGTACTTC. Translation: CASSWGTSGPGETQYF.

The count of this clone is one. This sequence joins TRBV6-2 or TRBV6-3 and TRBJ2-3; 12 positions agree with TRBD2. The CDR3 is 20 amino acids. The germline V gene has CDR1 MNHEY and CDR2 SVGEGT. After removal of 4 bases from V and 0 bases from J, the junction contained 14 bases not matched to a gene. CDR3 in amino acids: CASSFSGTSGYGASTDTQYF. CDR3 coding DNA: TGTGCCAGCAGTTTCTCCGGGACTAGCGGGTACGGGGCTAGCACAGATACGCAGTATTTT.

The chain links TRBV7-3 to TRBJ2-5; D gene uncertain. The germline V and J ends were trimmed by 2 bases and 3 bases, with 10 bases remaining between them. The length of the CDR3 is 14 residues. From germline, CDR1 is SGHTA and CDR2 FQGTGA. The CDR3 DNA reads as TGTGCCAGCAGCTTAGTAGGCGGAAAAGAGACCCAGTACTTC. It is translated as CASSLVGGKETQYF.

The gene calls are TRBV18 and TRBJ2-7; TRBD2 is a possible D gene (6 bases). CDR1 is KGHSH and CDR2 is LQKENI in the germline V gene. This CDR3 has 14 residues. Deletions cut 0 bases from V and 3 bases from J, with 9 bases between. The CDR3 nucleotides are TGTGCCAGCTCACCACCCCCCGGGGGCTACGAGCAGTACTTC. Protein sequence: CASSPPPGGYEQYF.

The chain employs TRBV28 and TRBJ1-1; D might be TRBD1 (5 bases). This CDR3 spans 12 amino acids. Trimming pared 6 bases from V and 11 bases from J, leaving 16 bases between. Germline-derived CDR1 and CDR2 are MDHEN and SYDVKM. The CDR3 region has the DNA TGTGCCAGCAGCACCTACAGGATAGTGGCTTTCTTT. This encodes CASSTYRIVAFF.

CDR3 residues: CASSFGRWVTDTQYF. DNA of the CDR3: TGTGCCAGCAGTTTCGGGAGGTGGGTCACAGATACGCAGTATTTT. The rearrangement uses TRBV27 and TRBJ2-3, with TRBD2 identical over 7 bases. The CDR3 sequence is 15 residues long. Germline trimming cut 3 bases from V and 2 bases from J; bases unmatched to any gene: 5. Germline CDR1 is MNHEY and CDR2 is SMNVEV (reference sequence).

The chain carries TRBV7-9 and TRBJ1-1; 10 bases are a match to TRBD1. V lost 4 bases and J lost 1; bases outside the gene matches: 3. The germline V gene encodes CDR1 SEHNR and CDR2 FQNEAQ (reference sequence). The CDR3 consists of 15 residues. The chain's CDR3 is CASSSRDRGNTEAFF. DNA of the CDR3: TGTGCCAGCAGCTCCCGGGACAGGGGGAACACTGAAGCTTTCTTT.